The rows below give T cell receptor beta chains drawn from one sample of a study of T cell changes during pregnancy in multiple sclerosis. The protocol was immunoSEQ multiplex PCR, while the TCRdb copy is restricted to in-frame clones and leaves out a portion. Here the sample spans some 96,000 clones, around 93% being singletons. The material was peripheral blood, obtained after pregnancy. These receptors were obtained from a female donor with multiple sclerosis, enrolled in a pregnancy study. Both conserved end residues are part of each CDR3. A D gene is named only where the DNA matches it firmly. Clone size, where shown, is once, few, many, or a class for clones that have expanded.

size,length,V,D,J,DNA,CDR3
.,14,TRBV15,.,TRBJ2-1,TGTGCCACCAGCAGACATGGACAAAACAATGAGCAGTTCTTC,CATSRHGQNNEQFF
.,12,TRBV10-3,TRBD1,TRBJ1-1,TGTGCCAACGGACAGGGAGGCACTGAAGCTTTCTTT,CANGQGGTEAFF
.,16,TRBV7-2,TRBD1,TRBJ1-6,TGTGCCAGCAGCTTAATACCGGGACAGGGGAATTCACCCCTCCACTTT,CASSLIPGQGNSPLHF
.,15,TRBV6-5,.,TRBJ2-7,TGTGCCAGCAGCGAAAAGAGACCGGGTCCCTACGAGCAGTACTTC,CASSEKRPGPYEQYF
few,13,TRBV29-1,TRBD1,TRBJ1-6,TGCAGCGTTGCCGGGACAGGGGACGGGGCCCTCCACTTT,CSVAGTGDGALHF
.,16,TRBV5-1,.,TRBJ1-3,TGCGCCAGCAGAGGACAGCCCTCGAGCTCTGGAAACACCATATATTTT,CASRGQPSSSGNTIYF
.,13,TRBV2,TRBD1,TRBJ1-4,TGTGCCTCCTCAGACAGGGGATATTGGAAACTGTTTTTT,CASSDRGYWKLFF
.,11,TRBV29-1,TRBD2,TRBJ2-1,TGCAGCGCCAGAATAGGGACTAGCGGGTTCTTC,CSARIGTSGFF
.,15,TRBV11-2,TRBD2,TRBJ2-1,TGTGCCAGCAGCCTCGGGACTAGTCAGTACAATGAGCAGTTCTTC,CASSLGTSQYNEQFF
.,13,TRBV6-5,.,TRBJ2-2,TGTGCCAGCAGTTATGGGGGGTCGGGGGAGCTGTTTTTT,CASSYGGSGELFF
.,15,TRBV5-1,.,TRBJ1-3,TGCGCCAGCAGCTTGAGTGGACAGATAGGAAACACCATATATTTT,CASSLSGQIGNTIYF
once,14,TRBV9,TRBD1,TRBJ2-7,TGTGCCAGCAGCGCGGGACAGCTACCTTACGAGCAGTACTTC,CASSAGQLPYEQYF
.,14,TRBV5-1,.,TRBJ2-7,TGCGCCAGCAGCTTGGCGGACAGACCGTCGACGCAGTACTTC,CASSLADRPSTQYF
.,16,TRBV6-5,TRBD2,TRBJ2-7,TGTGCCAGCAGTTACTCGACTAGCGGGGGTACCTACGAGCAGTACTTC,CASSYSTSGGTYEQYF
.,16,TRBV28,TRBD1,TRBJ1-1,TGTGCCAGCGGACCGACAGGGGACCTCTTGAACACTGAAGCTTTCTTT,CASGPTGDLLNTEAFF
.,15,TRBV6-5,TRBD1,TRBJ1-6,TGTGCCAGCAGTAGACGGGACAGGTCTAATTCACCCCTCCACTTT,CASSRRDRSNSPLHF
once,16,TRBV6-5,TRBD1,TRBJ1-1,TGTGCCAGCAGTTGGGATCGACAGGGGAAGAGGTCTGAAGCTTTCTTT,CASSWDRQGKRSEAFF
.,15,TRBV6-1,TRBD1,TRBJ1-6,TGTGCCAGCAGAGCAGGGGGCTCCTATAATTCACCCCTCCACTTT,CASRAGGSYNSPLHF
once,16,TRBV12-5,TRBD1,TRBJ2-7,TGTGCTAGTGGTCCACTCGCGGGACAGGGGTTCCACGAGCAGTACTTC,CASGPLAGQGFHEQYF
.,19,TRBV19,.,TRBJ1-2,TGTGCCAGTAGTATAGGACATCGGTCCCGGAAGGGGGATAACTATGGCTACACCTTC,CASSIGHRSRKGDNYGYTF
once,12,TRBV29-1,.,TRBJ1-1,TGCAGCGCCGCGGACGGGGACACTGAAGCTTTCTTT,CSAADGDTEAFF
.,12,TRBV29-1,TRBD1,TRBJ1-1,TGCAGCGCAAGGACAGGGGAAACTGAAGCTTTCTTT,CSARTGETEAFF
.,19,TRBV5-1,.,TRBJ1-2,TGCGCCAGCAGCTTGGACTTGACATCAAAACCCCCACGGTATGATGGCTACACCTTC,CASSLDLTSKPPRYDGYTF
.,15,TRBV28,.,TRBJ2-6,TGTGCCAGCAGTTTAAAGGGGATGGGGGCCAACGTCCTGACTTTC,CASSLKGMGANVLTF
.,15,TRBV28,TRBD2,TRBJ2-5,TGTGCCAGCAGTTTACTTCCTAGCGGGAGAGAGACCCAGTACTTC,CASSLLPSGRETQYF
.,15,TRBV30,.,TRBJ1-1,TGTGCCTGGAAACCGGGGGGGGCTTCGAACACTGAAGCTTTCTTT,CAWKPGGASNTEAFF
.,15,TRBV7-6,TRBD1,TRBJ1-4,TGTGCCAGCAGTTCCGGGACAGGGAGTAATGAAAAACTGTTTTTT,CASSSGTGSNEKLFF
.,12,TRBV28,TRBD1,TRBJ2-7,TGTGCCACCGGGACAGGGATTTACGAGCAGTACTTC,CATGTGIYEQYF